The 9 T cell receptor beta chains below were found in one sample sequenced in a study of radiation and T cells in renal cell carcinoma. The time point denotes: blood 4 weeks post-SBRT, at nephrectomy. Sample treatment: 15 Gy SBRT to primary tumor, nephrectomy 4 weeks later. TCRdb's copy holds only in-frame clones and misses some; the assay was immunoSEQ multiplex PCR. The repertoire holds fewer than 200,000 clones, roughly nine tenths seen once, with about 11% in the top ten. This sample comprised blood, obtained from a patient whose treatment included radiotherapy and nephrectomy. These receptors all come from a woman aged 45-65 years with renal cell carcinoma.

This clone was observed once. The genes are TRBV7-2 and TRBJ1-3; the D is unclear. The CDR3 runs to 16 residues. Germline loops: CDR1 SGHTA, CDR2 FQGNSA. Trimming took 1 base from V and 0 from J, leaving 10 bases between them. CDR3 DNA sequence: TGTGCCAGCAGCTTAGGGGCACTGTACTCTGGAAACACCATATATTTT. It is translated as CASSLGALYSGNTIYF.

The V and J genes are TRBV6-5 and TRBJ2-3; tentatively, D is TRBD2 (6 bases). The CDR3 runs 12 residues. In germline, CDR1 is MNHEY, CDR2 SVGAGI. The ends were cut back, 6 bases at V and 4 bases at J, with 8 bases in the middle. As DNA, the CDR3 is TGTGCCAGCAGGGACTATGCAGATACGCAGTATTTT. Protein sequence: CASRDYADTQYF.

The J gene is TRBJ2-5, the V gene TRBV4-3, with a tentative D call TRBD2 (7 bases). V was shortened by 0 bases and J by 5 bases, with 16 bases between the two germline ends. Per germline, CDR1 LGHNA and CDR2 YSLEER. The CDR3 covers 16 residues. CDR3 amino acids: CASSQDRWGGQETQYF. CDR3 coding DNA: TGCGCCAGCAGCCAAGATAGGTGGGGGGGCCAGGAGACCCAGTACTTC.

This chain uses TRBV2 with TRBJ1-1; D is uncertain. Germline V gene sequence: CDR1 SNHLY, CDR2 FYNNEI. Trimming removed 5 bases at V and 0 bases at J, with 13 bases between. CDR3 length equals 15 residues. The CDR3 is CASSKTGLMNTEAFF. The CDR3 bases are TGTGCCAGCAGTAAAACTGGCCTAATGAACACTGAAGCTTTCTTT.

This chain links TRBV29-1 with TRBJ2-4; the match to TRBD1 covers 8 bases. CDR1 and CDR2 (germline): SQVTM, ANQGSEA. The CDR3 spans 17 residues. Losses at the gene ends were 3 bases for V and 0 bases for J; bases not matched to a gene: 10. CDR3 coding DNA: TGCAGCGTTGAGGGGGACAGGTCCTCACTAGCCAAAAACATTCAGTACTTC. Translation gives CSVEGDRSSLAKNIQYF.

This sequence joins TRBV28 and TRBJ1-2, with D hard to call. This CDR3 spans 12 amino acids. The ends were cut back, 8 bases at V and 5 bases at J, with 12 bases in the middle. Germline V gives CDR1 MDHEN, CDR2 SYDVKM. The CDR3 sequence is CASSAGNYGYTF. The CDR3 nucleotides read TGTGCCAGCTCGGCGGGGAATTATGGCTACACCTTC.

To note about this clone: Other DNA sequences from this sample encode an identical CDR3 as well. The chain recombines TRBV10-3 with TRBJ2-2, with D hard to call. From germline, CDR1 is ENHRY and CDR2 SYGVKD. The CDR3 sequence is 13 residues long. Trimming took off 3 bases at V and 3 bases at J, with 5 bases between the two ends. CDR3 loop: CAISDPDTGELFF. The CDR3 bases are TGTGCCATCAGTGACCCCGACACCGGGGAGCTGTTTTTT.

This sequence joins TRBV19 and TRBJ1-3; D is uncertain. CDR1 is LNHDA, CDR2 SQIVND, per germline (reference sequence). V was trimmed by 6 bases and J by 0 bases, leaving 9 bases between them. The CDR3 has 14 amino acids. The CDR3 reads CASRRSSSGNTIYF. The CDR3 region has the DNA TGTGCCAGTAGAAGGTCGAGCTCTGGAAACACCATATATTTT.

The chain couples TRBV9 to TRBJ1-1; D call uncertain. Trimming left V 4 bases short and J 1 base short, with 14 bases between. Germline-derived CDR1 and CDR2 are SGDLS and YYNGEE. There are 15 residues in the CDR3. Here the CDR3 reads CASSPRWTENTEAFF. Here the CDR3 DNA reads TGTGCCAGCAGCCCAAGGTGGACGGAGAACACTGAAGCTTTCTTT.